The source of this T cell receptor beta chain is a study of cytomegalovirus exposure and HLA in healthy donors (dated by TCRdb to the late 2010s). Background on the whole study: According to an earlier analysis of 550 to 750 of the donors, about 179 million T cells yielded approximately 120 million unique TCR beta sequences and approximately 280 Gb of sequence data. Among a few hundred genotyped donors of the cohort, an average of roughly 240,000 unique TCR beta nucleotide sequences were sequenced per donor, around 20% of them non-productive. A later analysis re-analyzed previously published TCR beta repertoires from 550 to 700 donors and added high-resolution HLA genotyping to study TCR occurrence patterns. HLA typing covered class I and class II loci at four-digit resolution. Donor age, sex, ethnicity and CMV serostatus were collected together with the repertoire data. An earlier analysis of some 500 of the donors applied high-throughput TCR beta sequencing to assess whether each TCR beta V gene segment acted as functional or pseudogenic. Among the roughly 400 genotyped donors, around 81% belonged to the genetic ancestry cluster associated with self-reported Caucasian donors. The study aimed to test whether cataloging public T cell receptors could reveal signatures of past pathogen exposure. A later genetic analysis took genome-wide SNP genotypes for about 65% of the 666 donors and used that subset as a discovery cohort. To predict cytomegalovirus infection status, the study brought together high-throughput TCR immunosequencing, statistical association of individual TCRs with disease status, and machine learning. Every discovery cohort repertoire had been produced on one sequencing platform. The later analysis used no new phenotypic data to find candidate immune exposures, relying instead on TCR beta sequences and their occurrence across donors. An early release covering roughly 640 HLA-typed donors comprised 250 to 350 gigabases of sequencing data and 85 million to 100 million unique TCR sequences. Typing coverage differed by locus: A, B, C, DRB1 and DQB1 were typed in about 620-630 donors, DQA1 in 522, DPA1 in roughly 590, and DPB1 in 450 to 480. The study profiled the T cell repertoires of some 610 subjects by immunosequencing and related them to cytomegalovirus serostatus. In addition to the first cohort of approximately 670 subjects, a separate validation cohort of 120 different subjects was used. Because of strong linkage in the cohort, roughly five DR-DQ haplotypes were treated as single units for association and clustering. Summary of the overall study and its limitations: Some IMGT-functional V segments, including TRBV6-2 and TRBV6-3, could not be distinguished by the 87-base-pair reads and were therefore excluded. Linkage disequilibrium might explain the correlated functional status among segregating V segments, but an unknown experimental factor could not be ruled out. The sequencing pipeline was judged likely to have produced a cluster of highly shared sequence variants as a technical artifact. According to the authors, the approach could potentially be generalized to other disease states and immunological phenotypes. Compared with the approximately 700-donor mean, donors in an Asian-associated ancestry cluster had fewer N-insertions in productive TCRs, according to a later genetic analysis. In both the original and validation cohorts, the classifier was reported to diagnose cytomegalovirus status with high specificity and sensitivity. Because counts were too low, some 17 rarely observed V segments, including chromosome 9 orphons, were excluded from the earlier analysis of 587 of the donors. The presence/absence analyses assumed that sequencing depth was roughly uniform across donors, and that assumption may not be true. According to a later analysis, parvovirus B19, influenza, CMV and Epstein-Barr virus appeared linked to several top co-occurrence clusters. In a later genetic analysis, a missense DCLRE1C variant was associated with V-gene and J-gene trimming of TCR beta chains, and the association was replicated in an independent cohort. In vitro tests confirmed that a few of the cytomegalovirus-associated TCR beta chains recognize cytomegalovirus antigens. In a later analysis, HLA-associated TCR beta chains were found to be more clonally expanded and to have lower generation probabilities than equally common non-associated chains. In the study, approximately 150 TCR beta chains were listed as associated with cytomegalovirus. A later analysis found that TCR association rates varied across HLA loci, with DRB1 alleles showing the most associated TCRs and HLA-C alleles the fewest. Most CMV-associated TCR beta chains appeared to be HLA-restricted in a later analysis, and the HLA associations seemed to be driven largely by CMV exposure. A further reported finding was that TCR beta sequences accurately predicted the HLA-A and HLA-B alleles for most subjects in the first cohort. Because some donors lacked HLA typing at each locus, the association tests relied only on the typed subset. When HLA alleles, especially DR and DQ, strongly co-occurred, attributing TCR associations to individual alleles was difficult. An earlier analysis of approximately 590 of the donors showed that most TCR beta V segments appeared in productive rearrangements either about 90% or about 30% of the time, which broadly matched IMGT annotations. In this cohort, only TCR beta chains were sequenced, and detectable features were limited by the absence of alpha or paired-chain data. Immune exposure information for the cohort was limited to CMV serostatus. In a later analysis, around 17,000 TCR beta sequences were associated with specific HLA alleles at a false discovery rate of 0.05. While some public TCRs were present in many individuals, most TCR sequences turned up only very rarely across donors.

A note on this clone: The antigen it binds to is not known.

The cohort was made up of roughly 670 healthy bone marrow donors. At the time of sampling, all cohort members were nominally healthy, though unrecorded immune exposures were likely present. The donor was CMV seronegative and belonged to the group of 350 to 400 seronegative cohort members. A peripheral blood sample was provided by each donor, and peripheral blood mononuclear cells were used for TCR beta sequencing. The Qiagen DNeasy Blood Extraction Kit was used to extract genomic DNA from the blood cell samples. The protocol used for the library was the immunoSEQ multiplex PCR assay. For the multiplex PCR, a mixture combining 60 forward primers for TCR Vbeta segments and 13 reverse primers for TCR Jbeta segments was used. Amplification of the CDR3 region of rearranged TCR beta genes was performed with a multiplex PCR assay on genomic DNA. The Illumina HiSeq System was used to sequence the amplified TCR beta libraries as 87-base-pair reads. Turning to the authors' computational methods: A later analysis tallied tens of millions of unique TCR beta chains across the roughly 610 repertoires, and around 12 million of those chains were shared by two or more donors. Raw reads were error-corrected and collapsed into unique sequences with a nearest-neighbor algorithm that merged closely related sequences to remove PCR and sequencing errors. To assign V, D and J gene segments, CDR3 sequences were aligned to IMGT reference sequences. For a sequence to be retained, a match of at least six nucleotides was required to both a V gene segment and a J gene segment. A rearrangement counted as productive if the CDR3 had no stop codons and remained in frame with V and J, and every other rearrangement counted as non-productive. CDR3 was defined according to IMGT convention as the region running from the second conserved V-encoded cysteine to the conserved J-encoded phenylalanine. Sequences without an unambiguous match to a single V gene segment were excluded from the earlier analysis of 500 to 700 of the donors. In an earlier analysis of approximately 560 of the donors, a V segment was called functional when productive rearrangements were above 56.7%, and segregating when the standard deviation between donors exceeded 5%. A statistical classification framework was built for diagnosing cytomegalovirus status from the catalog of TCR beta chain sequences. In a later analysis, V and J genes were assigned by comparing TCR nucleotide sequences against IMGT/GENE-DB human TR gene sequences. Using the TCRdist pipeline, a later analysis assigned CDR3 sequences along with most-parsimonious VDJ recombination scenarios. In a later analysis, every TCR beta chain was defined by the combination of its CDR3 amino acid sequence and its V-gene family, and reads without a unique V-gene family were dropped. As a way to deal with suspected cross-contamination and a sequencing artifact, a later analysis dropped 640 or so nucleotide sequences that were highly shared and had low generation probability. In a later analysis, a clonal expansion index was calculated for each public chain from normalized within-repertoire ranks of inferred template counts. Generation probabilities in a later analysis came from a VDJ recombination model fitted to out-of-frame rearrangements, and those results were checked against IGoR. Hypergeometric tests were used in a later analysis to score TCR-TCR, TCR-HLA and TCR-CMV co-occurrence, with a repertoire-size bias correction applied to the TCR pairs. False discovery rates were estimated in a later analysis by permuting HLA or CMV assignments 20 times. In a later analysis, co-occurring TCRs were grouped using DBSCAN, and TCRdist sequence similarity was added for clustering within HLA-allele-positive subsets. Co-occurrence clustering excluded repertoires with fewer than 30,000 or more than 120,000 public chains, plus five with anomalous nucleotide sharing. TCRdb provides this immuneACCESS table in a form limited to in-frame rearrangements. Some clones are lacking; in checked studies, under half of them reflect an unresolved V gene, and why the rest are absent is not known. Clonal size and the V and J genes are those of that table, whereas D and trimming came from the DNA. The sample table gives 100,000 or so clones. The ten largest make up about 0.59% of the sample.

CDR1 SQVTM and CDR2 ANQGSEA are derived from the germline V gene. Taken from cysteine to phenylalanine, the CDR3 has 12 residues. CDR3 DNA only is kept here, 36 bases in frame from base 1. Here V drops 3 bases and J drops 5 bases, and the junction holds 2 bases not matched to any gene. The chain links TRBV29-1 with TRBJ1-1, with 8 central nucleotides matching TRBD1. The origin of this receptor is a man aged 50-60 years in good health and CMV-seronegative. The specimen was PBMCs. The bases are TGCAGCGTTGACAGGGGGCTTACTGAAGCTTTCTTT. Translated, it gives CSVDRGLTEAFF.